The TCR beta chain described here comes from a study of regulatory T cells in long-lasting Graves disease. At the level of the study: For under 3 months, newly diagnosed Graves' patients had been taking antithyroid drugs.

Arm-PCR of CDR3 regions and iRepertoire HTBI primers were used to build TCR beta libraries. TCRdb re-derived calls from the multiplex PCR reads in MiXCR, one entry per CDR3 protein. The sample carries roughly 610,000 distinct CDR3 sequences, 15% to 20% recorded once. This clonotype was picked up a small number of times. V lost 2 bases to trimming and J lost 8 bases; unmatched junction nucleotides: 6. Germline V gene sequence: CDR1 MDHEN, CDR2 SYDVKM. The CDR3 is made up of 14 amino acids. The sample's time point: newly diagnosed GD, antithyroid drugs for less than 3 months. Construction of the TCR library relied on RNA isolated from PBMCs. An endocrinology department located in Xi'an, China, was where the patients came from. In addition, the sample was reused for a study of T cells in Graves' hyperthyroidism and ophthalmopathy. This second study says: The model anticipated ophthalmopathy a median around six months pre-onset.

The sequence came from a young man with Graves disease. The specimen was peripheral blood mononuclear cells (PBMCs), collected at new diagnosis, from a patient treated with antithyroid drugs. This chain uses TRBV28 with TRBJ2-1; 7 nucleotides match TRBD2. CDR3 bases: TGTGCCAGCAGTTTACTAGCGGAGAACCATGAGCAGTTCTTC. Its translation is CASSLLAENHEQFF. The variable domain in full, with the rest retrieved from reference TRBV28 and TRBJ2-1, is DVKVTQSSRYLVKRTGEKVFLECVQDMDHENMFWYRQDPGLGLRLIYFSYDVKMKEKGDIPEGYSVSREKKERFSLILESASTNQTSMYLCASSLLAENHEQFFGPGTRLTVL.